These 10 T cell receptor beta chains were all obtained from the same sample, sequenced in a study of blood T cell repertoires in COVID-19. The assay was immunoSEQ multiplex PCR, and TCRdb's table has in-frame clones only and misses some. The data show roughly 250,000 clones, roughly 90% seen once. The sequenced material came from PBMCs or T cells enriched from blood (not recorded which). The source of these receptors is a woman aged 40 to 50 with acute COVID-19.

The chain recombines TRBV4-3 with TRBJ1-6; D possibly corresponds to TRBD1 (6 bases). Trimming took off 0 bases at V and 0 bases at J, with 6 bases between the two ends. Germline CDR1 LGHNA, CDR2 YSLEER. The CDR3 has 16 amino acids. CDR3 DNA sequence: TGCGCCAGCAGCCAAGAGGACAGCTCCTATAATTCACCCCTCCACTTT. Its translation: CASSQEDSSYNSPLHF.

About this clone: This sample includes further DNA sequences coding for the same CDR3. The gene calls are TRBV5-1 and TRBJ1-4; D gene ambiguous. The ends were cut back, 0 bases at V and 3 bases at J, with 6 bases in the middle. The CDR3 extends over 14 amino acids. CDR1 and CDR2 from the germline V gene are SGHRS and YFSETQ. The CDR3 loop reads CASSLVSANEKLFF. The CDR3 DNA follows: TGCGCCAGCAGCTTGGTGTCTGCTAATGAAAAACTGTTTTTT.

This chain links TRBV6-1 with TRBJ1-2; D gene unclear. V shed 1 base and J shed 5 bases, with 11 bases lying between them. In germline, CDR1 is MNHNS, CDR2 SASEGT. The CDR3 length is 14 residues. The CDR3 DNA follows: TGTGCCAGCAGTGAAGGGAGACTTCCGTATGGCTACACCTTC. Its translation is CASSEGRLPYGYTF.

The CDR3 sequence: CASSGIAGITDTQYF. The DNA of the CDR3 is TGTGCCAGCAGCGGTATAGCGGGAATCACAGATACGCAGTATTTT. This rearrangement joins TRBV11-2 to TRBJ2-3, with 8 bases matching TRBD2. V was pared by 5 bases and J by 2 bases, with 6 bases of the junction left unmatched. Germline V gene sequence: CDR1 SGHAT, CDR2 FQNNGV. The CDR3 contains 15 residues.

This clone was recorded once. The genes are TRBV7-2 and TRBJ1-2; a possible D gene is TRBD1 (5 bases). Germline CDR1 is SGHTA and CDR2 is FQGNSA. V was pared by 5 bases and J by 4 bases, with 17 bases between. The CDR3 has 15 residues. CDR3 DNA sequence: TGTGCCAGCAGCAAAGAGGGGACTTCCGGCTATGGCTACACCTTC. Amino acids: CASSKEGTSGYGYTF.

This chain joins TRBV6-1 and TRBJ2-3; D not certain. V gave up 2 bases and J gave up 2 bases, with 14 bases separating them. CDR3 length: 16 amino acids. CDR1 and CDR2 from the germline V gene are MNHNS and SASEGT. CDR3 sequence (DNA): TGTGCCAGCAGTGAAAGGAAGGCGGCGGACACAGATACGCAGTATTTT. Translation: CASSERKAADTDTQYF.

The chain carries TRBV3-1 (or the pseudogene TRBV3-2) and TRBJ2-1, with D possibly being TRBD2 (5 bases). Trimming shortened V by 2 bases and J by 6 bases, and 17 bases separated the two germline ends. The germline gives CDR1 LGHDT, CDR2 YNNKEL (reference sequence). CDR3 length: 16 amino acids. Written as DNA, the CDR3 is TGTGCCAGCAGCCAACGTCTCCGTACCGGAGGCAATGAGCAGTTCTTC. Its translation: CASSQRLRTGGNEQFF.

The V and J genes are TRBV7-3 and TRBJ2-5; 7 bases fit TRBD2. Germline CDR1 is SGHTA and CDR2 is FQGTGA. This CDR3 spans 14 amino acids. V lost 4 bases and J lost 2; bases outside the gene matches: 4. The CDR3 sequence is CASSSGLPQETQYF. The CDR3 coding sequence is TGTGCCAGCAGCTCGGGACTACCACAAGAGACCCAGTACTTC.

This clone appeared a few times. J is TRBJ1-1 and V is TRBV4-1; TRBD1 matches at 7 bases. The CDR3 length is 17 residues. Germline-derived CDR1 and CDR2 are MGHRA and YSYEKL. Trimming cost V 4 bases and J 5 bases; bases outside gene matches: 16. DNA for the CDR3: TGCGCCAGCAGCCGCCTACCCCGATTACAGGGGATGACTGAAGCTTTCTTT. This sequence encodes CASSRLPRLQGMTEAFF.

CDR3 DNA sequence: TGTGCCAGTAGTACCACGCGCCGCTCTGGAAACACCATATATTTT. It yields the protein CASSTTRRSGNTIYF. The V call is TRBV19, the J call TRBJ1-3; no clear D. V lost 4 bases and J 0 bases, leaving 10 bases between the germline ends. Germline lookup yields CDR1 LNHDA and CDR2 SQIVND (reference sequence). CDR3 length: 15 amino acids. The full variable domain, completed using reference TRBV19 and TRBJ1-3, is DGGITQSPKYLFRKEGQNVTLSCEQNLNHDAMYWYRQDPGQGLRLIYYSQIVNDFQKGDIAEGYSVSREKKESFPLTVTSAQKNPTAFYLCASSTTRRSGNTIYFGEGSWLTVV.